The 12 T cell receptor beta chains listed next were all sequenced from one sample in a study of a mutant IDH1 vaccine in newly diagnosed glioma. No antigen has been assigned to these receptors. Time point meaning: week 35, safety follow-up. Every single dose of the vaccine, 300 ug of mutant IDH1 20-mer peptide, came with topical imiquimod. Method: immunoSEQ multiplex PCR; TCRdb's copy keeps in-frame clones and lacks some. Found here are tens of thousands of clones, roughly 84% of them singletons; the top ten hold about 12%. Sequencing was performed on PBMCs, taken from a glioma patient whose treatment included an IDH1 peptide vaccine. The receptors derive from a man aged 18 to 30 with glioma.

This clone was counted only a few times. An end of the junction differs from the germline gene, which may be a read error. V is TRBV7-9 and J is TRBJ1-2, with TRBD1 matching over 7 bases. Germline V gene lookup returns CDR1 SEHNR and CDR2 FQNEAQ (reference sequence). The CDR3 contains 11 residues. As DNA, the CDR3 is TGTGCCAGCAGCCCCTCCTCAGGGGGGCCATTC. The encoded protein is CASSPSSGGPF.

V usage is TRBV6-6 and J usage is TRBJ1-1; the match to TRBD1 covers 10 bases. Germline CDR1 and CDR2: MNHNY and SVGAGI (reference sequence). The junction had 10 bases not matched to a gene; V was cut back by 8 bases and J by 7 bases. The CDR3 spans 14 residues. CDR3 bases: TGTGCCAGCGATTGGGGACAGGGGTTTTATGAAGCTTTCTTT. It is translated as CASDWGQGFYEAFF.

V is TRBV5-4 and J is TRBJ2-7; the D gene could be TRBD1 or TRBD2 (5 bases each). From germline, CDR1 is SGHNT and CDR2 YYREEE (reference sequence). There are 14 residues in the CDR3. V was cut by 4 bases and J by 1 base, with 12 bases left in between. The CDR3 nucleotides are TGTGCCAGCAGCCTCCGGGACGGGTCCTACGAGCAGTACTTC. This translates into CASSLRDGSYEQYF.

This clone was found a few times. J is TRBJ1-2 and V is TRBV20-1, with D uncertain. This CDR3 is built from 11 residues. V dropped 6 bases and J dropped 2 bases, with 7 bases sitting between them. Per germline, CDR1 DFQATT and CDR2 SNEGSKA (reference sequence). CDR3: CSAQDNYGYTF. CDR3 sequence (DNA): TGCAGTGCCCAAGACAACTATGGCTACACCTTC.

The V and J genes are TRBV5-1 and TRBJ2-5; 7 nucleotides agree with TRBD2. The trim removed 2 bases at V and 4 bases at J, leaving 5 bases unmatched. CDR1 SGHRS and CDR2 YFSETQ come from the germline V gene. The CDR3 loop spans 14 amino acids. Here the CDR3 DNA reads TGCGCCAGCAGCTTACGGGGGAGGGGAGAGACCCAGTACTTC. This gives the protein CASSLRGRGETQYF.

The rearrangement uses TRBV30 and TRBJ2-5, with a tentative D call TRBD2 (5 bases). Germline assignment: CDR1 GTSNPN and CDR2 SVGIG (reference sequence). The CDR3 runs to 12 residues. The V end lost 4 bases, the J end lost 8 bases, and 14 bases lay between the germline ends. CDR3 coding DNA: TGTGCCTGGACGGGATACAAGAGAACCCAGTACTTC. Translated, it gives CAWTGYKRTQYF.

This chain connects TRBV5-8 to TRBJ2-3, with a weak D call TRBD1 (6 bases). Germline V gene lookup returns CDR1 SGHTS and CDR2 YDEGEE. The CDR3 runs to 16 residues. Trimming shortened V by 0 bases and J by 3 bases, and 14 bases separated the two germline ends. CDR3 DNA sequence: TGTGCCAGCAGCTTGGGATCAGGGGATGCAACAGATACGCAGTATTTT. Amino acid sequence: CASSLGSGDATDTQYF.

The V and J genes are TRBV28 and TRBJ1-5; D is unclear. In germline, CDR1 is MDHEN, CDR2 SYDVKM. V was clipped by 1 base and J by 3 bases, with 7 bases between them. The CDR3 has 14 residues. The CDR3 is CASSLSIVNQPQHF. CDR3 coding DNA: TGTGCCAGCAGTTTATCCATAGTCAATCAGCCCCAGCATTTT.

The chain joins TRBV5-1 to TRBJ2-3, with 11 nucleotides matching TRBD2. After removal of 5 bases from V and 4 bases from J, the junction contained 9 bases not matched to a gene. In germline, CDR1 is SGHRS, CDR2 YFSETQ. The CDR3 covers 16 residues. CDR3 nucleotide sequence: TGCGCCAGCAGTCCTCTTAGCGGGGGGGCGCCAGATACGCAGTATTTT. As protein: CASSPLSGGAPDTQYF.

The chain has TRBV19 and TRBJ2-7; D perhaps matches TRBD2 (6 bases). Trimming took off 3 bases at V and 2 bases at J, with 11 bases between the two ends. CDR1 LNHDA and CDR2 SQIVND come from the germline V gene (reference sequence). The CDR3 runs to 14 residues. In nucleotides, the CDR3 is TGTGCCAGTAGTATTTACGGAGGGGCCTACGAGCAGTACTTC. Its translation is CASSIYGGAYEQYF.

The rearrangement uses TRBV7-9 and TRBJ1-6; D ambiguous. Germline V gene data show CDR1 as SEHNR and CDR2 as FQNEAQ (reference sequence). The V end lost 5 bases, the J end lost 7 bases, and 12 bases lay between the germline ends. CDR3 length: 14 residues. CDR3 sequence reads: CASSAGQKNSPLHF. The CDR3 nucleotides are TGTGCCAGCAGCGCGGGCCAGAAGAATTCACCCCTCCACTTT.

There are a few counts of this clone. The chain employs TRBV27 and TRBJ1-2, with 9 bases aligning to TRBD1. After removal of 6 bases from V and 8 bases from J, the junction contained 4 bases not matched to a gene. The V gene's germline CDR1 is MNHEY and CDR2 SMNVEV (reference sequence). The CDR3 runs 12 residues. CDR3: CASRGTGSGYTF. CDR3 DNA sequence: TGTGCCAGCAGAGGGACAGGGTCCGGCTACACCTTC.